Each of the 22 T cell receptor beta chains below was sequenced from the same sample in a study of shared clonotypes between healthy human individuals. Assay: immunoSEQ multiplex PCR; the TCRdb copy retains only in-frame clones and omits some. Of fewer than 1 million clones listed, about 96% are singletons. Selected positively for CCR7 and CD45RO-negative, naive CD8 cells excluded terminally differentiated effector memory CD45RA+ cells. Sequenced sample: naive CD8+ T cells sorted from blood. The origin of the receptors is a man aged 25-45 years in good health.

As to this clone: Distinct nucleotide sequences in the sample also encode this CDR3. The rearrangement links TRBV30 to TRBJ1-1; D is unclear. Germline lookup yields CDR1 GTSNPN and CDR2 SVGIG (reference sequence). Trimming pared 0 bases from V and 0 bases from J, leaving 5 bases between. The CDR3 runs to 13 residues. The CDR3 DNA is TGTGCCTGGAGTGTGGGATTGAACACTGAAGCTTTCTTT. Protein product: CAWSVGLNTEAFF.

This chain joins TRBV5-6 and TRBJ2-2; the D gene is possibly TRBD1 (5 bases). The CDR3 is 13 residues long. The germline V gene encodes CDR1 SGHDT and CDR2 YYEEEE. Trimming removed 2 bases at V and 6 bases at J, with 8 bases between. CDR3 region: CASSLKGSGELFF. In nucleotides, the CDR3 is TGTGCCAGCAGCTTAAAGGGGTCCGGGGAGCTGTTTTTT. Drawing the rest from reference TRBV5-6 and TRBJ2-2, the complete variable domain is DAGVTQSPTHLIKTRGQQVTLRCSPKSGHDTVSWYQQALGQGPQFIFQYYEEEERQRGNFPDRFSGHQFPNYSSELNVNALLLGDSALYLCASSLKGSGELFFGEGSRLTVL.

The chain couples TRBV7-9 to TRBJ2-2, with TRBD2 matching over 10 bases. The CDR3 is made up of 17 amino acids. Trimming removed 4 bases from V and 4 bases from J; junction bases left unmatched: 9. The germline V gene encodes CDR1 SEHNR and CDR2 FQNEAQ (reference sequence). CDR3 DNA: TGTGCCAGCAGCTCACCTCTAGCGGGAGAGGTCACCGGGGAGCTGTTTTTT. As protein: CASSSPLAGEVTGELFF.

CDR3 bases: TGTGCCAGCAGTTGGACTAGCGGGAGGGCGACGGATGAGCAGTTCTTC. Amino acid sequence: CASSWTSGRATDEQFF. The chain links TRBV28 to TRBJ2-1; TRBD2 agrees at 15 bases. Germline loops: CDR1 MDHEN, CDR2 SYDVKM. Trimming took 4 bases from V and 8 from J; bases not matched to a gene: 6. CDR3 size: 16 residues.

This sequence joins TRBV18 and TRBJ2-1, with 9 bases that match TRBD1. The CDR3 runs to 16 residues. Trimming took 3 bases from V and 8 from J; bases not matched to a gene: 11. Germline V gene lookup returns CDR1 KGHSH and CDR2 LQKENI. CDR3 region: CASSPVGQGTIDEQFF. Here the CDR3 DNA reads TGTGCCAGCTCACCGGTGGGACAGGGTACAATCGATGAGCAGTTCTTC.

This clone was counted between two and nine times. The V call is TRBV29-1, the J call TRBJ2-7; D is tentatively TRBD1 or TRBD2 (5 bases each). The CDR3 sequence is 14 residues long. V was clipped by 6 bases and J by 5 bases, with 20 bases between them. CDR1 is SQVTM, CDR2 ANQGSEA, per germline. The CDR3 DNA sequence: TGCAGCGTGGACACAGGAGGCACCGAAAACGAGCAGTACTTC. Translated, it gives CSVDTGGTENEQYF.

The chain recombines TRBV28 with TRBJ1-1; TRBD1 is a possible D gene (6 bases). Germline CDR1 and CDR2: MDHEN and SYDVKM. The V and J ends lost 3 bases and 8 bases respectively, with 13 bases between them. The CDR3 sequence is 13 residues long. This CDR3 reads CASSFFGQPEAFF. As DNA, the CDR3 is TGTGCCAGCAGTTTCTTCGGACAGCCGGAAGCTTTCTTT.

The J gene is TRBJ2-7, the V gene TRBV28; 9 nucleotides line up with TRBD1. From germline, CDR1 is MDHEN and CDR2 SYDVKM. The CDR3 has 15 residues. J gave up 7 bases and V 6 bases, and 13 bases lay outside the gene matches. CDR3 nucleotide sequence: TGTGCCAGCAGCCCCACAGGACAGGGGTTATGGGAGCAGTACTTC. Translation: CASSPTGQGLWEQYF.

This chain joins TRBV15 and TRBJ1-5; D not certain. The CDR3 runs to 17 residues. With 0 bases removed from V and 5 bases from J, the gap between germline ends came to 17 bases. Germline V gives CDR1 LNHNV, CDR2 YYDKDF (reference sequence). CDR3 bases: TGTGCCACCAGCAGAGATGGCCTCGGCGGGCCCGATCAGCCCCAGCATTTT. Amino acid sequence: CATSRDGLGGPDQPQHF.

The DNA for the CDR3 is TGTGCCAGCAGCGCCGGACGGGGAACTGAAGCTTTCTTT. This encodes CASSAGRGTEAFF. The rearrangement links TRBV9 to TRBJ1-1; no definite D call. CDR1 and CDR2 from the germline V gene are SGDLS and YYNGEE. Trimming pared 3 bases from V and 5 bases from J, leaving 11 bases between. The CDR3 has 13 amino acids.

V and J are TRBV7-8 and TRBJ2-1; D is undetermined. The V end was cut by 1 base, the J end by 7 bases, with 14 bases between. Germline lookup yields CDR1 SGHVS and CDR2 FQNEAQ. The CDR3 spans 15 residues. The CDR3 DNA reads as TGTGCCAGCAGCTTAGGGATGGTGAGGCCGAATGAGCAGTTCTTC. Its translation: CASSLGMVRPNEQFF.

J is TRBJ1-2 and V is TRBV4-3; weak D call: TRBD1 (6 bases). CDR3 size: 16 residues. Trimming stripped 0 bases from V and 12 bases from J, with 23 bases between. Germline V gene lookup returns CDR1 LGHNA and CDR2 YSLEER. The DNA for the CDR3 is TGCGCCAGCAGCCAAGATAGGGGGGGCGCTGGGGTGAGACACACCTTC. Translated, it gives CASSQDRGGAGVRHTF.

The chain carries TRBV7-6 and TRBJ2-1; D ambiguous. The V gene's germline CDR1 is SGHVS and CDR2 FNYEAQ. Trimming removed 3 bases from V and 6 bases from J, with 6 bases in between. The CDR3 covers 12 residues. This CDR3 is CASSFISNEQFF. The DNA for the CDR3 is TGTGCCAGCAGCTTCATATCCAATGAGCAGTTCTTC.

The chain couples TRBV11-2 to TRBJ2-7; 7 bases line up with TRBD2. The V gene end was trimmed by 1 base and the J gene end by 0 bases; junction bases not matched to a gene: 3. The CDR3 contains 15 residues. Germline lookup yields CDR1 SGHAT and CDR2 FQNNGV. The CDR3 DNA reads TGTGCCAGCAGCTTAGGTGGCGGGAGCTCCTACGAGCAGTACTTC. Amino acids: CASSLGGGSSYEQYF.

The V gene is TRBV9, the J gene TRBJ1-5; 10 bases line up with TRBD1. Germline V gives CDR1 SGDLS, CDR2 YYNGEE. V shed 0 bases, J shed 6 bases, and the junction held 12 bases outside the gene matches. This CDR3 comprises 18 residues. This CDR3 is CASSVERWSGQGPQPQHF. The CDR3 nucleotides are TGTGCCAGCAGCGTAGAAAGGTGGTCGGGACAGGGGCCTCAGCCCCAGCATTTT.

V gene TRBV27 combines with J gene TRBJ2-7, with 11 nucleotides matching TRBD1. The CDR3 spans 15 residues. V lost 3 bases and J lost 6; bases outside the gene matches: 7. Germline assignment: CDR1 MNHEY and CDR2 SMNVEV (reference sequence). The CDR3 DNA reads as TGTGCCAGCAGTTTGTCCCCCGGGACAGGGGGCGAGCAGTACTTC. Protein: CASSLSPGTGGEQYF.

The rearrangement joins TRBV7-8 to TRBJ2-5; D might be TRBD1 (7 bases). In germline, CDR1 is SGHVS, CDR2 FQNEAQ. The CDR3 covers 17 residues. With 1 base removed from V and 4 bases from J, the gap between germline ends came to 19 bases. CDR3 coding DNA: TGTGCCAGCAGCTTAGGGCAGGGGGAGGTCTATCGAGAGACCCAGTACTTC. This codes for CASSLGQGEVYRETQYF.

The chain is built from TRBV13 and TRBJ1-1; possible D gene TRBD1, 5 bases. Germline CDR1 and CDR2: PRHDT and FYEKMQ (reference sequence). There are 14 residues in the CDR3. Trimming removed 4 bases from V and 6 bases from J, with 15 bases in between. The CDR3 region is CASSYPSLGAEAFF. DNA of the CDR3: TGTGCCAGCAGCTACCCGTCCCTGGGGGCTGAAGCTTTCTTT.

This chain links TRBV5-5 with TRBJ2-3; D may be TRBD1 (5 bases). Trimming cost V 0 bases and J 0 bases, with 11 bases left between them. This CDR3 has 16 amino acids. Germline lookup yields CDR1 SGHKS and CDR2 YYEKEE (reference sequence). The CDR3 reads CASSLGQGQSTDTQYF. DNA of the CDR3: TGTGCCAGCAGCTTGGGTCAAGGACAAAGCACAGATACGCAGTATTTT.

The chain carries TRBV6-1 and TRBJ2-3; no definite D call. Germline CDR1 is MNHNS and CDR2 is SASEGT. The CDR3 is made up of 15 amino acids. Trimming removed 0 bases from V and 5 bases from J, with 12 bases in between. For the CDR3, the DNA is TGTGCCAGCAGTGAAGCGTTATTGGTTGGAGATACGCAGTATTTT. Protein: CASSEALLVGDTQYF.

This clone was recorded only once. The chain recombines TRBV29-1 with TRBJ2-7; TRBD1 aligns across 8 bases. Per the germline V gene, CDR1 is SQVTM and CDR2 is ANQGSEA. This CDR3 comprises 15 residues. J lost 6 bases, V lost 1 base, and 11 bases had no gene match. CDR3: CSVEGPTGEEGEQYF. CDR3 DNA sequence: TGCAGCGTTGAAGGGCCGACAGGGGAGGAAGGCGAGCAGTACTTC.

The J gene is TRBJ1-5, the V gene TRBV5-1; D remains unclear. Germline CDR1 and CDR2: SGHRS and YFSETQ. CDR3 length equals 14 residues. Trimming removed 0 bases at V and 3 bases at J, with 7 bases between. CDR3 nucleotides: TGCGCCAGCAGCTTGGGTGGTACCAATCAGCCCCAGCATTTT. Amino acids: CASSLGGTNQPQHF.